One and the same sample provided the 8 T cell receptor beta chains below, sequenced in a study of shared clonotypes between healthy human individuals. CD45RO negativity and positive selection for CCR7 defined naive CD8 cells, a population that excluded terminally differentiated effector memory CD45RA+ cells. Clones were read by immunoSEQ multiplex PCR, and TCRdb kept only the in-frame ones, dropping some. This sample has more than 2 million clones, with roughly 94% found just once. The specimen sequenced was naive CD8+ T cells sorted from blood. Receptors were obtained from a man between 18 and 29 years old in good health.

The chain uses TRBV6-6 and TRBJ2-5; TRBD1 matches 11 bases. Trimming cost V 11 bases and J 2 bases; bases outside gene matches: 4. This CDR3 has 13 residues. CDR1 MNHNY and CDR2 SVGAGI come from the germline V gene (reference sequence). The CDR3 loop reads CAYRDRGQETQYF. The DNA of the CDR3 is TGTGCCTACCGGGACAGGGGGCAAGAGACCCAGTACTTC.

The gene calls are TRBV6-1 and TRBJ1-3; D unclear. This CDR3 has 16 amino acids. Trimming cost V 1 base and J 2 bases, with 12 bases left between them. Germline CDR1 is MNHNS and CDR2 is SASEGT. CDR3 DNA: TGTGCCAGCAGTGAAGATTGGGGTAGCGCTGGAAACACCATATATTTT. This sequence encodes CASSEDWGSAGNTIYF.

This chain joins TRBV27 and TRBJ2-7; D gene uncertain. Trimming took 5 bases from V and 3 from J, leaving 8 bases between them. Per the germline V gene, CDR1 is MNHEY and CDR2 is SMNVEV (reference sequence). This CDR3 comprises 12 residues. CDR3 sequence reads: CASSDRNYEQYF. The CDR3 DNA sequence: TGTGCCAGCAGTGATCGGAACTACGAGCAGTACTTC.

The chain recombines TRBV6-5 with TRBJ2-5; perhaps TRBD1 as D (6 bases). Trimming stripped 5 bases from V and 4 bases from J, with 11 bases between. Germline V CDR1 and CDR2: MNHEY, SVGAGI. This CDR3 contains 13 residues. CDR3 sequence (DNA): TGTGCCAGCAGTCCCCGAGGGGGAGAGACCCAGTACTTC. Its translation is CASSPRGGETQYF.

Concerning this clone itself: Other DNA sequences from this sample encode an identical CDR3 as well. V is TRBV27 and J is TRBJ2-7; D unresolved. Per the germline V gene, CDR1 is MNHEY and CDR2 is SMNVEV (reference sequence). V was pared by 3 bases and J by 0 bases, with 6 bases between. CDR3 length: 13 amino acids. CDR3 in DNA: TGTGCCAGCAGTTTGTTAAGCTCCTACGAGCAGTACTTC. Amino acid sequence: CASSLLSSYEQYF.

The CDR3: CASSQEAVSYNEQFF. CDR3 DNA: TGCGCCAGCAGCCAAGAGGCAGTTTCCTACAATGAGCAGTTCTTC. This chain links TRBV4-1 with TRBJ2-1; D is ambiguous. Germline-derived CDR1 and CDR2 are MGHRA and YSYEKL. The CDR3 sequence is 15 residues long. Trimming cost V 0 bases and J 1 base, with 7 bases left between them.

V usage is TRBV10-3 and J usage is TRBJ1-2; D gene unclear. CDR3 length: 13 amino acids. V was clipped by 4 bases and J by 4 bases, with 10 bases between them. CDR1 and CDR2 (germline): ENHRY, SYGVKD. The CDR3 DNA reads TGTGCCATCAGTGTTGGGGAAGGCTATGGCTACACCTTC. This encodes CAISVGEGYGYTF.

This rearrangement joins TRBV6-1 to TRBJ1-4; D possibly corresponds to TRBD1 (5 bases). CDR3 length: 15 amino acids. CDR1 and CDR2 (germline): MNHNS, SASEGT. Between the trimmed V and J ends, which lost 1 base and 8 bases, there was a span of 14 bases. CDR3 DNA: TGTGCCAGCAGTGAAGGGAGGGACCCCAGGGAAAAACTGTTTTTT. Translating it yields CASSEGRDPREKLFF.